The sample holds many counts of the clone carrying this TCR beta chain. The data are from a study of blood T cells in healthy people across ages. The authors ran a second PCR of roughly 6 to 12 cycles using a sample-barcoded 5' primer and a J-beta primer mix. Each CDR3 protein gets one entry after TCRdb re-called the 5' RACE reads with MiXCR. The sample consists of under 2,000,000 distinct CDR3 sequences, about 50% of them appearing once. The germline gives CDR1 SGHTA, CDR2 FQGNSA. This CDR3 has 12 residues. Trimming took off 4 bases at V and 9 bases at J, with 11 bases between the two ends. The specimen was blood. The sequence derives from a woman between 40 and 55 years old in good health. J is TRBJ2-3 and V is TRBV7-2; no firm D call. The CDR3 region is CASSSVSGTQYF. The CDR3 region has the DNA TGTGCCAGCAGCTCCGTCTCGGGCACGCAGTATTTT. Full variable domain (outside the CDR3, taken from reference TRBV7-2 and TRBJ2-3): GAGVSQSPSNKVTEKGKDVELRCDPISGHTALYWYRQSLGQGLEFLIYFQGNSAPDKSGLPSDRFSAERTGGSVSTLTIQRTQQEDSAVYLCASSSVSGTQYFGPGTRLTVL.